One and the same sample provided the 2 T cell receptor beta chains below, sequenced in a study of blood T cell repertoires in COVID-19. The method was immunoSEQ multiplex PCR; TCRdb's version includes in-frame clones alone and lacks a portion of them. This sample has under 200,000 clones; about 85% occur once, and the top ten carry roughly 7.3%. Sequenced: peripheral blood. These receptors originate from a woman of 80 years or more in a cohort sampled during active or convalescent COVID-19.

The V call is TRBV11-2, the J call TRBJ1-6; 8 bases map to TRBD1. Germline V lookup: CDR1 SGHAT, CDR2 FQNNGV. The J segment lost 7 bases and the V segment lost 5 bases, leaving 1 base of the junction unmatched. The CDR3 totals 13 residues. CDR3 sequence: CASSRQGNSPLHF. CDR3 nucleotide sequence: TGTGCCAGCAGCAGACAGGGGAATTCACCCCTCCACTTT.

In DNA form, the CDR3 reads TGCGCCAGCAGCCCCCGGGACAGGGGCCACGAGCAGTACTTC. This codes for CASSPRDRGHEQYF. This chain uses TRBV5-1 with TRBJ2-7, with 10 nucleotides matching TRBD1. The CDR3 totals 14 residues. J was trimmed by 5 bases and V by 4 bases; bases with no gene match: 6. CDR1 and CDR2 from the germline V gene are SGHRS and YFSETQ.